This is a list of T cell receptor beta chains from one sample in a study of T cells after yellow fever vaccination. Each CDR3 protein gets one entry after TCRdb re-called the 5' RACE reads with MiXCR. The sample contains 500,000 to 650,000 distinct CDR3 sequences, approximately 13% of which appear only once. The input for sequencing was PBMCs, taken on the day of the yellow fever booster vaccination. The source of these receptors is a man aged 25 to 45 who received the YFV17D yellow fever vaccine. Both conserved end residues are part of each CDR3. A D gene is named only where the DNA matches it firmly. Size values are once, few and many counts, or a class for expanded clones, and some rows have none.

J	D	V	size	DNA	CDR3
TRBJ2-1	-	TRBV7-8	few	TGTGCCAGCAGCTTAGCTCCCGCCCTTAGCGATCGGCAGTTCTTC	CASSLAPALSDRQFF
TRBJ2-7	-	TRBV15	-	TGTGCCACCGCCCAAGTCCAGATACAGAACTCCTACGAGCAGTACTTC	CATAQVQIQNSYEQYF
TRBJ2-2	-	TRBV5-1	many	TGCGCCAGCAGCGTGACTAGTACGTCCACCGGGGAGCTGTTTTTT	CASSVTSTSTGELFF
TRBJ1-2	-	TRBV5-1	-	TGCGCCAGCAGCTTGGGATCGGGGGAAAATAACTATGGCTACACCTTC	CASSLGSGENNYGYTF
TRBJ2-3	TRBD2	TRBV29-1	few	TGCAGCGTTGTGGGTCCGAGACTAGCGCCAGATACGCAGTATTTT	CSVVGPRLAPDTQYF
TRBJ2-2	-	TRBV12-3/TRBV12-4	-	TGTGCCAGCAGTCCCCTCGGGTCCGGGGAGCTGTTTTTT	CASSPLGSGELFF
TRBJ1-1	TRBD1	TRBV5-1	-	TGCGCCAGCAGCTTTAACCTGGGGACAGGGACTGAAGCTTTCTTT	CASSFNLGTGTEAFF
TRBJ2-7	TRBD2	TRBV15	-	TGTGCCACCGGGCTAGCGGGAGGGCGAGAGCAGTACTTC	CATGLAGGREQYF
TRBJ2-7	TRBD2	TRBV9	-	TGTGCCAGCAGCGCCCATACCGGGACTAGCAGCTACGAGCAGTACTTC	CASSAHTGTSSYEQYF
TRBJ1-1	TRBD1	TRBV7-2	-	TGTGCCAGCAGCTCAAACAGGGGAGGCACTTTCTTT	CASSSNRGGTFF
TRBJ2-3	-	TRBV29-1	-	TGCAGCATATCCCGGCCGGGGGGCGCACGGGGTCAAGATACGCAGTATTTT	CSISRPGGARGQDTQYF
TRBJ1-1	-	TRBV12-3/TRBV12-4	-	TGTGCCAGCAGCACCCATGAGGGGCGAGGAGGAGCTTTCTTT	CASSTHEGRGGAFF
TRBJ2-1	TRBD2	TRBV12-3/TRBV12-4	-	TGTGCCAGCAGTTTATACGGACTAGCCTCCTACAATGAGCAGTTCTTC	CASSLYGLASYNEQFF
TRBJ2-1	TRBD2	TRBV27	few	TGTGCCAGCAGTACCCCTAGCGGTTCCCGCTCCTACAATGAGCAGTTCTTC	CASSTPSGSRSYNEQFF
TRBJ2-6	TRBD1	TRBV9	few	TGTGCCAGCAGCGAGGCCGGGACAGGCAGCTCTGGGGCCAACGTCCTGACTTTC	CASSEAGTGSSGANVLTF
TRBJ2-1	TRBD2	TRBV6-5	-	TGTGCCAGCAGTTATAGGCTAGCGGGATCCGCCTACAATGAGCAGTTCTTC	CASSYRLAGSAYNEQFF
TRBJ2-7	TRBD2	TRBV19	-	TGTGCCAGTAGTCTACTAGCGGGAGGGCCCCACGAGCAGTACTTC	CASSLLAGGPHEQYF
TRBJ2-5	TRBD1	TRBV30	few	TGTGCCTGGAGCCCGGGACAGGGGATTCGGGGGACCCAGTACTTC	CAWSPGQGIRGTQYF
TRBJ2-1	TRBD2	TRBV27	many	TGTGCCAGCAGTCCCCCGGCTAGCGGGTACAATGAGCAGTTCTTC	CASSPPASGYNEQFF
TRBJ1-2	-	TRBV29-1	few	TGCAGCGTTGACTTGGGGGGGGGACTACACTATGGCTACACCTTC	CSVDLGGGLHYGYTF
TRBJ2-2	-	TRBV19	-	TGTGCAAGTGGGGCCACGAACACCGGGGAGCTGTTTTTT	CASGATNTGELFF
TRBJ2-1	TRBD2	TRBV3-1	-	TGTGCCAGCAGCCAAGGGACTAGCGGGACATCCTCTACCTACAATGAGCAGTTCTTC	CASSQGTSGTSSTYNEQFF
TRBJ2-1	-	TRBV12-3/TRBV12-4	many	TGTGCCAGCAGTAAAAACAATGAGCAGTTCTTC	CASSKNNEQFF